Below, one T cell receptor beta chain is given with its context. The antigen is unknown. V was pared by 6 bases and J by 0 bases, with 4 bases of the junction left unmatched. The CDR3 is made up of 14 amino acids. In germline, CDR1 is MGHDK, CDR2 SYGVNS. This sample stems from a study of cytomegalovirus exposure and HLA in healthy donors. PCR involved 60 Vbeta and 13 Jbeta primers. Data came from immunoSEQ multiplex PCR; TCRdb stores just in-frame clones and leaves some out. This table holds 160,000 or so clones, around 81% found once. General study points: Reported results showed that the classifier diagnosed cytomegalovirus status with high specificity and sensitivity.

The sequence was collected from a man aged 40-49 years in good health and CMV-seronegative. The gene calls are TRBV25-1 and TRBJ2-7; the match to TRBD2 covers 8 bases. The sequenced sample consisted of PBMCs. The CDR3, as DNA: TGTGCCAGCAGGTTAGCGGGAAGCTCCTACGAGCAGTACTTC. Its translation: CASRLAGSSYEQYF.